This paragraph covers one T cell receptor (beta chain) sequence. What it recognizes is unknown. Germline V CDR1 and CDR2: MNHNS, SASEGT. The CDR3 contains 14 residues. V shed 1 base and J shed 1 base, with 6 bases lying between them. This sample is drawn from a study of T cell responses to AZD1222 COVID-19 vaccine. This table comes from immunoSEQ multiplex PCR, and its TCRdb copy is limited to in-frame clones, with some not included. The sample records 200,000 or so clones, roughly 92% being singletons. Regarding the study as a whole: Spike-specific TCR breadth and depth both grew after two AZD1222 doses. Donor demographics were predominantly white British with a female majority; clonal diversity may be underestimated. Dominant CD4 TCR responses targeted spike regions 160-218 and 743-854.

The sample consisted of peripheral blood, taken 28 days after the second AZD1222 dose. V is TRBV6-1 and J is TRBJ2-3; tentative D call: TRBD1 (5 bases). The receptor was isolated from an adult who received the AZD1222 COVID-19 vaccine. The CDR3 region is CASSEEGRTDTQYF. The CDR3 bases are TGTGCCAGCAGTGAAGAGGGGCGCACAGATACGCAGTATTTT.